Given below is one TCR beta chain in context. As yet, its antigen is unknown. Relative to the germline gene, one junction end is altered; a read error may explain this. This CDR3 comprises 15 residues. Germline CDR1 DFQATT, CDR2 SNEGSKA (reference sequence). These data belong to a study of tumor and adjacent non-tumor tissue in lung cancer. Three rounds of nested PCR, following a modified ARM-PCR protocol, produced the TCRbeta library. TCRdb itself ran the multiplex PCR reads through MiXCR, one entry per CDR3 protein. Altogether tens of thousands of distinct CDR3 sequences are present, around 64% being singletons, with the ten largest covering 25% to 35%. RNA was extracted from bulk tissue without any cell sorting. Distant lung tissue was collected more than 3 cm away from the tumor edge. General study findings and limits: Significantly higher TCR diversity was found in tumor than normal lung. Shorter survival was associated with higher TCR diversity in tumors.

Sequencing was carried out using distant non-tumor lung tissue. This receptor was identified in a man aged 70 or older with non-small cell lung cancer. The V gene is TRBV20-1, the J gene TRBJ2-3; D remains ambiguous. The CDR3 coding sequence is TGCAATGCTAGTTTCCCCAGTAGCAGCACAGATACGCAGTATTTT. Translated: CNASFPSSSTDTQYF.